This T cell receptor beta chain was recovered during a study of cytomegalovirus exposure and HLA in healthy donors. Study-level background: The 95 to 150 validation repertoires used a platform that matched the one used for the 600 to 700 first-cohort repertoires, as a later analysis reported.

Turning to this clone: Its antigen is still unknown.

Germline V lookup: CDR1 SGHTA, CDR2 FQGNSA. V lost 0 bases, J lost 4 bases, and 10 bases lay in between. The CDR3 extends over 15 amino acids. Findings and limits, study-wide: The study put some 160 TCR beta chains on its list as cytomegalovirus-associated. Subsequent analysis showed first-cohort TCR clusters tending to co-occur in over a hundred validation repertoires. Rare TCR sequences predominated, though certain public TCRs were found in many donors.

This table comes from immunoSEQ multiplex PCR, and its TCRdb copy is limited to in-frame clones, with some not included. In the table there are fewer than 80,000 clones, roughly 95% of which are singletons. This chain links TRBV7-2 with TRBJ2-1; possible D gene TRBD1, 6 bases. The sequence came from a young woman in good health and CMV-seropositive. The source material was PBMCs. CDR3 sequence (DNA): TGTGCCAGCAGCTTAGCTTGGGGGCGGTACAATGAGCAGTTCTTC. Protein sequence: CASSLAWGRYNEQFF.